The 7 T cell receptor beta chains listed next were all sequenced from one sample in a study of blood T cell repertoires in COVID-19. The repertoire was sequenced with immunoSEQ multiplex PCR; TCRdb's copy has only in-frame clones and lacks some. Found here are fewer than 200,000 clones, 70% to 85% of them singletons; the top ten hold around 5.5%. Sequencing was performed on PBMCs or T cells enriched from blood (not recorded which). The receptor set was obtained from a woman aged 60-70 years with acute COVID-19.

This chain links TRBV4-3 with TRBJ2-2; TRBD2 matches 7 bases. The CDR3 runs 17 residues. Germline-derived CDR1 and CDR2 are LGHNA and YSLEER. V was clipped by 0 bases and J by 2 bases; unmatched bases: 6. The CDR3 DNA is TGCGCCAGCAGCCAAGAAAGTCTAGCGGATAACACCGGGGAGCTGTTTTTT. This codes for CASSQESLADNTGELFF.

V usage is TRBV5-6 and J usage is TRBJ1-1; no reliable D call. CDR1 and CDR2 from the germline V gene are SGHDT and YYEEEE. Trimming left V 0 bases short and J 11 bases short, with 8 bases between. This CDR3 is 11 amino acids long. The CDR3 DNA sequence: TGTGCCAGCAGCTTGGGCCTGCGGGCTTTCTTT. It codes for CASSLGLRAFF. The variable domain in full, completed from reference TRBV5-6 and TRBJ1-1, reads DAGVTQSPTHLIKTRGQQVTLRCSPKSGHDTVSWYQQALGQGPQFIFQYYEEEERQRGNFPDRFSGHQFPNYSSELNVNALLLGDSALYLCASSLGLRAFFGQGTRLTVV.

V and J are TRBV5-4 and TRBJ2-7; D may be TRBD2 (5 bases). Trimming shortened V by 4 bases and J by 1 base, and 9 bases separated the two germline ends. Germline V lookup: CDR1 SGHNT, CDR2 YYREEE (reference sequence). This CDR3 spans 13 amino acids. For the CDR3, the DNA is TGTGCCAGCAGCATCGGGATTTCCTACGAGCAGTACGTC. Protein product: CASSIGISYEQYV.

The J gene is TRBJ1-4, the V gene TRBV9; D unresolved. Trimming removed 0 bases from V and 7 bases from J, with 13 bases in between. From germline, CDR1 is SGDLS and CDR2 YYNGEE. The CDR3 runs 15 residues. The CDR3 sequence is CASSVGEGSVEKLFF. The CDR3 nucleotides read TGTGCCAGCAGCGTAGGGGAGGGAAGCGTTGAAAAACTGTTTTTT.

This clone was counted only a few times. The chain recombines TRBV5-6 with TRBJ2-7; 12 nucleotides line up with TRBD2. Germline CDR1 reads SGHDT; CDR2 reads YYEEEE. The CDR3 runs to 17 residues. The V segment lost 2 bases and the J segment 2 bases; nucleotides outside the gene matches: 8. This chain's CDR3 is CASSFLAGGDRPYEQYF. Here the CDR3 DNA reads TGTGCCAGCAGCTTTCTAGCGGGAGGGGACAGACCCTACGAGCAGTACTTC.

The chain joins TRBV5-4 to TRBJ1-1; no reliable D call. V was cut by 4 bases and J by 1 base, with 11 bases left in between. The germline CDR1 and CDR2 sequences are SGHNT and YYREEE (reference sequence). The CDR3 is made up of 14 amino acids. CDR3 protein: CASSGAWANTEAFF. The CDR3 DNA follows: TGTGCCAGCAGCGGCGCCTGGGCGAACACTGAAGCTTTCTTT.

CDR3 protein: CASSGTGGMGDYGYTF. DNA for the CDR3: TGCGCCAGCTCTGGGACAGGTGGTATGGGCGACTATGGCTACACCTTC. The V and J genes are TRBV5-1 and TRBJ1-2; 8 nucleotides align to TRBD1. The germline gives CDR1 SGHRS, CDR2 YFSETQ. V shed 7 bases and J 3 bases; nucleotides not matched to a gene: 14. The CDR3 length is 16 residues.